This T cell receptor beta chain was recorded in a study of T cells after yellow fever vaccination. Study as a whole: In the case of low-cell-number fractions, SMART-Seq v4 Ultra Low Input was used for preparation.

Germline loops: CDR1 DFQATT, CDR2 SNEGSKA (reference sequence). The J segment lost 11 bases and the V segment lost 6 bases, leaving 9 bases of the junction unmatched. The CDR3 is made up of 13 amino acids. TCRdb ran MiXCR on the 5' RACE reads and lists one entry per CDR3 protein. The sample includes 500,000 to 650,000 distinct CDR3 sequences, roughly 13% of them seen just once. This clonotype was seen more than once but under ten times. The antigen is not known. Regarding the study as a whole: Contaminating bulk clonotypes could be abundant in FACS-sorted repertoires. Post-booster repertoires contained most primary-vaccination clones again (approximately 97% CD4, approximately 86% CD8).

This specimen was PBMCs, taken on the day of the yellow fever booster vaccination. The TCR comes from a man aged 25-45 years who received the YFV17D yellow fever vaccine. The rearrangement joins TRBV20-1 to TRBJ2-1; 11 nucleotides align to TRBD2. The CDR3 protein is CSAQTSGDLKQFF. As DNA, the CDR3 is TGCAGTGCCCAGACTAGCGGGGATTTAAAGCAGTTCTTC.